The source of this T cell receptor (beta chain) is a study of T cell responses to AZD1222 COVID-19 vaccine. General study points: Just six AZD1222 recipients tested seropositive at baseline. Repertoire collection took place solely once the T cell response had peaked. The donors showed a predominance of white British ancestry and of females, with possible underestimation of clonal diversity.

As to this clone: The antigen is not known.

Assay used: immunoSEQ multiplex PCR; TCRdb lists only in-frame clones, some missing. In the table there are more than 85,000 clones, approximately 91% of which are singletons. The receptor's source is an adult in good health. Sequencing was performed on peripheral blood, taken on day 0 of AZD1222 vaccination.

DNA of the CDR3: TGTGCCAGTAGTAGTAGGAGGGCAGGGGTAGGACAGCCCCAGCATTTT. It specifies CASSSRRAGVGQPQHF. This chain connects TRBV19 to TRBJ1-5; a weak D match, TRBD1 (6 bases). The CDR3 extends over 16 amino acids. CDR1 and CDR2 from the germline V gene are LNHDA and SQIVND (reference sequence). V shed 4 bases and J shed 7 bases, with 20 bases lying between them.